These T cell receptor beta chains were read from a single sample in a study of cytomegalovirus exposure and HLA in healthy donors. Profiling relied on immunoSEQ multiplex PCR, and the TCRdb table lists in-frame clones only, not all of them. The sample lists about 200,000 clones; roughly 70% were seen once. The sequenced material came from PBMCs. The receptors were gathered from a man aged 40-49 years in good health and CMV-seropositive. Each CDR3 is given with its conserved first and last residue. D genes are given only for firm matches. Only part of the rows carry a size: once, few, many, or a class if the clone is expanded.

- | TRBJ2-7 | TRBV4-1 | - | TGCGCCAGCAGCCAAGCCGACAGAACCTCCTACGAGCAGTACTTC | CASSQADRTSYEQYF
- | TRBJ2-7 | TRBV6-5 | TRBD2 | TGTGCCAGCAGCCCACGGACTAGCGGGGCCGAGCAGTACTTC | CASSPRTSGAEQYF
- | TRBJ2-7 | TRBV6-5 | TRBD1 | TGTGCCAGCAGTCCGGGACAGGGTATCTACGAGCAGTACTTC | CASSPGQGIYEQYF
- | TRBJ1-5 | TRBV19 | TRBD1 | TGTGCCAGTAGTAGACCCCCGGGACAGGGGAATCAGCCCCAGCATTTT | CASSRPPGQGNQPQHF
- | TRBJ2-7 | TRBV18 | - | TGTGCCAGCTCACGCAACGCTCAGGGGTCCTACGAGCAGTACTTC | CASSRNAQGSYEQYF
- | TRBJ2-1 | TRBV19 | TRBD1 | TGTGCCAGTAGTACGACAGGGGGGAGTGAGCAGTTCTTC | CASSTTGGSEQFF
- | TRBJ2-3 | TRBV2 | - | TGTGCCAGCAGTGAAGCGGGCAGGGCGCTCACAGATACGCAGTATTTT | CASSEAGRALTDTQYF
- | TRBJ2-2 | TRBV6-5 | TRBD1 | TGTGCCAGCAGCAGGGACAGGGGGCGAGGCGGGGAGCTGTTTTTT | CASSRDRGRGGELFF
- | TRBJ2-5 | TRBV6-4 | TRBD1 | TGTGCCAGCAGTGACTCGGCAGGGGGCTTGGAGACCCAGTACTTC | CASSDSAGGLETQYF
- | TRBJ2-1 | TRBV11-3 | TRBD2 | TGTGCCAGCAGTCTCATAGCGGGGGATTACAATGAGCAGTTCTTC | CASSLIAGDYNEQFF
- | TRBJ2-1 | TRBV19 | TRBD1 | TGTGCCAGTAGGGCTCACGGGACAGGGGGTAATGAGCAGTTCTTC | CASRAHGTGGNEQFF
once | TRBJ1-5 | TRBV5-1 | TRBD1 | TGCGCCAGCAGCTTGTCGGGACAGGGGGATCAGCCCCAGCATTTT | CASSLSGQGDQPQHF
- | TRBJ2-3 | TRBV4-1 | TRBD1 | TGCGCCAGCAGCCACGGACAGGGATCCCCAGATACGCAGTATTTT | CASSHGQGSPDTQYF
- | TRBJ2-3 | TRBV6-1 | - | TGTGCCACCAAAGAGACAGGCCGCACAGATACGCAGTATTTT | CATKETGRTDTQYF
- | TRBJ2-1 | TRBV29-1 | - | TGCAGCGTTGAACTCATGAGCGGGCGCCATTACAATGAGCAGTTCTTC | CSVELMSGRHYNEQFF
- | TRBJ1-1 | TRBV6-1 | - | TGTGCCAGCAGTTACGGGACTGAAGCTTTCTTT | CASSYGTEAFF
- | TRBJ2-2 | TRBV7-2 | TRBD1 | TGTGCCAGCAGCCTTATCGGACAGGGGGCGGGAACCGGGGAGCTGTTTTTT | CASSLIGQGAGTGELFF
- | TRBJ2-5 | TRBV7-9 | - | TGTGCCCTGCTGGGCCTGGGAGAGACCCAGTACTTC | CALLGLGETQYF
once | TRBJ2-7 | TRBV7-9 | TRBD1 | TGTGCCAGCAGCTCACAGGGGGCTCCTTCGAGGGAGCAGTACTTC | CASSSQGAPSREQYF
once | TRBJ2-5 | TRBV5-6 | TRBD2 | TGTGCCAGCAGCTTGGCATCTAGCGGGGGGGCTCGAGAGACCCAGTACTTC | CASSLASSGGARETQYF
- | TRBJ2-1 | TRBV5-1 | TRBD2 | TGCGCCAGCAGCTTGGGCGGGCGGGGGGGCCGAAATGAGCAGTTCTTC | CASSLGGRGGRNEQFF
- | TRBJ2-5 | TRBV7-3 | - | TGTGCCAGCAGTTTCAGGGCGGGGGAGACCCAGTACTTC | CASSFRAGETQYF
- | TRBJ1-1 | TRBV2 | TRBD1 | TGTGCCAGCCTAGACAGGGGGCGCAGGAACACTGAAGCTTTCTTT | CASLDRGRRNTEAFF
- | TRBJ2-3 | TRBV4-3 | - | TGCGCCAGCAGCCAACTTACGGGGGGCACAGATACGCAGTATTTT | CASSQLTGGTDTQYF
- | TRBJ2-1 | TRBV7-6 | - | TGTGCCAGCAGCTTACTGGGGGCCTGGAATGAGCAGTTCTTC | CASSLLGAWNEQFF
- | TRBJ2-1 | TRBV7-9 | TRBD1 | TGTGCCAGCAGCCGAACCGGGACAGCCTACAATGAGCAGTTCTTC | CASSRTGTAYNEQFF
- | TRBJ2-7 | TRBV14 | - | TGTGCCAGCGGGGACAACGAGCAGTACTTC | CASGDNEQYF
- | TRBJ2-5 | TRBV25-1 | TRBD2 | TGTGCCAGCCGCGGGGGGGAGACCCAGTACTTC | CASRGGETQYF
once | TRBJ2-2 | TRBV5-1 | - | TGCGCCAGCAGCTTCCCCGGGAACACCGGGGAGCTGTTTTTT | CASSFPGNTGELFF